This paragraph reports one T cell receptor (beta chain). The data are from a study of blood T cell repertoires in COVID-19. V dropped 1 base and J dropped 7 bases, with 11 bases sitting between them. CDR1 MNHNS and CDR2 SASEGT come from the germline V gene. CDR3 length: 14 residues. Clones were sequenced by immunoSEQ multiplex PCR, and TCRdb holds only the in-frame ones, with some missing. The data hold roughly 250,000 clones, with roughly 86% observed a single time. This chain connects TRBV6-1 to TRBJ2-1; D is perhaps TRBD1 (5 bases). Material for sequencing was PBMCs or T cells enriched from blood (not recorded which). This TCR derives from a woman aged 45 to 65 who had recovered from COVID-19. CDR3 DNA: TGTGCCAGCAGTGAAGGGGGCATTGAAAATGAGCAGTTCTTC. This sequence encodes CASSEGGIENEQFF.